This T cell receptor (beta chain) was observed in a study of blood T cell repertoires in COVID-19. As handled by the study authors: Nucleated cell number was recorded as an estimate derived from reference gene primer amplification. Produced via immunoSEQ multiplex PCR; TCRdb's table is partial and in-frame only. V, J and clone size derive from that table, while D and trimming were established from the DNA sequence. The table lists just over 300,000 clones, 80% to 90% of them singletons. Trimming stripped 2 bases from V and 4 bases from J, with 13 bases between. The germline gives CDR1 SGHDT, CDR2 YYEEEE. There are 15 residues in the CDR3. In terms of age and location, participants ranged from roughly 18 to 100 years and lived in around 22 US areas. Symptom resolution, clearance, or two negative PCRs marked the recovered donors of Cohort 3.

The rearrangement joins TRBV5-6 to TRBJ1-3; D remains unclear. The sequence derives from a young woman who had recovered from COVID-19. The specimen was PBMCs or T cells enriched from blood (not recorded which). The CDR3 protein is CASSLGGGPGNTIYF. CDR3 coding DNA: TGTGCCAGCAGCTTAGGAGGAGGGCCCGGAAACACCATATATTTT.